This TCR beta chain emerged from a study of vaccination effects on CD4 cells after COVID-19. To note about this clone: Its target is not known.

Expansion with viral peptide pools was applied to antigen-specific CD4+ T cells by the ViraFEST assay prior to sequencing. Scientists isolated CD4+ T cells after a roughly 9-day culture period ended. Between March and December 2020, the person had a SARS-CoV-2 infection that PCR confirmed. The method was immunoSEQ multiplex PCR; TCRdb's version includes in-frame clones alone and lacks a portion of them. The table lists more than 35,000 clones, 70% to 80% of them singletons. This CDR3 is 16 amino acids long. V lost 5 bases, J lost 6 bases, and 11 bases stayed unmatched. Germline lookup yields CDR1 MNHEY and CDR2 SMNVEV (reference sequence).

This sequence was found in a human donor who had a prior SARS-CoV-2 infection. The J gene is TRBJ2-1, the V gene TRBV27, with 9 bases aligning to TRBD1. This material consisted of CD4+ T cells from PBMCs cultured with HCoV-NL63 spike peptides, taken before COVID-19 vaccination. In nucleotides, the CDR3 is TGTGCCAGCAGTAGCGCCGGGACAGGGTTCGGCAATGAGCAGTTCTTC. Translating it yields CASSSAGTGFGNEQFF.